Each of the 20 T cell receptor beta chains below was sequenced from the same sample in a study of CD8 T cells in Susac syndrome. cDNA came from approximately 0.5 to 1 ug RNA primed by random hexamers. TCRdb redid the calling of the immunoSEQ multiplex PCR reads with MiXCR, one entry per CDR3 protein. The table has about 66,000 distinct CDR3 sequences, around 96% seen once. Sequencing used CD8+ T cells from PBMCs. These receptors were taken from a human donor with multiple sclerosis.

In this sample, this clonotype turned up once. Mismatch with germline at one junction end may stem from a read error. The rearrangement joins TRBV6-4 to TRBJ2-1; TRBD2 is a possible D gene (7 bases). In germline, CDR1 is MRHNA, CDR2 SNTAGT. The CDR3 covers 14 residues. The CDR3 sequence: CDSSDSEGGDEQFF. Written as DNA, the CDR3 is TGTGACAGCAGTGACTCCGAGGGGGGGGATGAGCAGTTCTTC.

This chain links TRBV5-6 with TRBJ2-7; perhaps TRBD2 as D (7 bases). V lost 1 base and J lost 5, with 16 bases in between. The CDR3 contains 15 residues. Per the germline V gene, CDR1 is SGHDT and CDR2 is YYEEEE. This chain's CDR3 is CASSLPWGGGNEQYF. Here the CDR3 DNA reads TGTGCCAGCAGCTTGCCGTGGGGAGGGGGAAACGAGCAGTACTTC.

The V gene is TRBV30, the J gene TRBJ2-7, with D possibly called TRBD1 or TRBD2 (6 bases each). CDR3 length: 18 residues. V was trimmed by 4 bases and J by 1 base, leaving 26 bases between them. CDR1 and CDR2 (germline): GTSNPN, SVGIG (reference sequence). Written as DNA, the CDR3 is TGTGCCTGGATTCCCCTACAGGGACTTGGTGAGGGGTCCTACGAGCAGTACTTC. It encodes CAWIPLQGLGEGSYEQYF.

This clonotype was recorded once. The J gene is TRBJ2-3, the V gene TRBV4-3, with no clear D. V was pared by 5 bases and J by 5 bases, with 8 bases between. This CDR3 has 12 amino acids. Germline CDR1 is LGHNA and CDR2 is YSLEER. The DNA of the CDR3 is TGCGCCAGCAGCGACATGGAAGATACGCAGTATTTT. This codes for CASSDMEDTQYF.

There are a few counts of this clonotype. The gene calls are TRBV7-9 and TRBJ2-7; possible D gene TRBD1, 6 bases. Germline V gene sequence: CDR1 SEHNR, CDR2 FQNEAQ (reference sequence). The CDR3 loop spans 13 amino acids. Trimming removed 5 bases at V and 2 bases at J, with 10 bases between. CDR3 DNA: TGTGCCAGCAGCCCCGGACAGACCTACGAGCAGTACTTC. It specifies CASSPGQTYEQYF.

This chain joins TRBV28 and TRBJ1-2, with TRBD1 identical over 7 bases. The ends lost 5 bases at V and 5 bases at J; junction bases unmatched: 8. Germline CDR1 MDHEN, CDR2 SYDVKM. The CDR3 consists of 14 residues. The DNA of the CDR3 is TGTGCCAGCAGTCCCACAGGGGAAGGATATGGCTACACCTTC. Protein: CASSPTGEGYGYTF.

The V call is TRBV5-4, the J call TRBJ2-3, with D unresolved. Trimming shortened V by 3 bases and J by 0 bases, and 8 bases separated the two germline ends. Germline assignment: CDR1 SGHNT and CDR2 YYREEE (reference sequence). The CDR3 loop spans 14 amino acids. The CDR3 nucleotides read TGTGCCAGCAGCTCCGACGGAAGCACAGATACGCAGTATTTT. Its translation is CASSSDGSTDTQYF.

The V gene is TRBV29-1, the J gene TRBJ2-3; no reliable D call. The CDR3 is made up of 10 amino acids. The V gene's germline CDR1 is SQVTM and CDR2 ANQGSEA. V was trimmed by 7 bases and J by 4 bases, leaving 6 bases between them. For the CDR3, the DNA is TGCAGCGCCGTTCCAGATACGCAGTATTTT. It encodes CSAVPDTQYF.

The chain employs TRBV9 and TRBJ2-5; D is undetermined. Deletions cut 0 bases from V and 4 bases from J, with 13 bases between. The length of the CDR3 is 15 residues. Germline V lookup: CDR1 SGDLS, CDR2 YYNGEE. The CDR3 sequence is CASSVEGFLGETQYF. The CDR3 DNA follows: TGTGCCAGCAGCGTAGAGGGATTCTTGGGAGAGACCCAGTACTTC. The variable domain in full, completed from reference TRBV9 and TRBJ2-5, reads DSGVTQTPKHLITATGQRVTLRCSPRSGDLSVYWYQQSLDQGLQFLIQYYNGEERAKGNILERFSAQQFPDLHSELNLSSLELGDSALYFCASSVEGFLGETQYFGPGTRLLVL.

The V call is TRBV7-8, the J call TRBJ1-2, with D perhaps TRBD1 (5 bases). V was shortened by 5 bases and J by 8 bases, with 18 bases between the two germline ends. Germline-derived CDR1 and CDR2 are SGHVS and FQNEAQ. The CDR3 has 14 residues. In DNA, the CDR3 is TGTGCCAGCAGCCAAGAGGAGACAGCCAGCGGCTACACCTTC. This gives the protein CASSQEETASGYTF.

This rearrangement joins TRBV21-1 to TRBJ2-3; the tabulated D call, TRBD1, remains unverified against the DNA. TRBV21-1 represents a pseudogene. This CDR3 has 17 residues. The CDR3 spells CASSQNRTGTDADTQYF. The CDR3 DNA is TGTGCCAGCAGCCAAAATCGGACCGGGACAGACGCAGATACGCAGTATTTT.

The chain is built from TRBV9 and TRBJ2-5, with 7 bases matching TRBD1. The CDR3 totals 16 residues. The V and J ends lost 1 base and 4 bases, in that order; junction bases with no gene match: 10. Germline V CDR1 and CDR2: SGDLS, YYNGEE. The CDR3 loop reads CASSVTGVQSVETQYF. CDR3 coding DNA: TGTGCCAGCAGCGTAACAGGGGTCCAAAGCGTAGAGACCCAGTACTTC.

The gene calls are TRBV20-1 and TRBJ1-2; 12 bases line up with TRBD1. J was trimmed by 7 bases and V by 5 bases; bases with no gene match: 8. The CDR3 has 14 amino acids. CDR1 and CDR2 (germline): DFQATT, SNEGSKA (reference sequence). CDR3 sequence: CSADPGQGAGGYTF. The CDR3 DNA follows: TGCAGTGCTGATCCGGGACAGGGGGCGGGTGGCTACACCTTC.

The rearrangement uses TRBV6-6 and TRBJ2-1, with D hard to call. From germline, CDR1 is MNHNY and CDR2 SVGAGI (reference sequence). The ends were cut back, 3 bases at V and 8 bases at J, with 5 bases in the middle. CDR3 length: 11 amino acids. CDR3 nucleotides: TGTGCCAGCAGTTATGCCGATGAGCAGTTCTTC. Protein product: CASSYADEQFF.

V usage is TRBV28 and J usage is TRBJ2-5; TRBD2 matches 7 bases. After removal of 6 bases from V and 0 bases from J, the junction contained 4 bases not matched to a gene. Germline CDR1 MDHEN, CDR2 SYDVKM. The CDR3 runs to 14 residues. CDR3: CASSRREYQETQYF. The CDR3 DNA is TGTGCCAGCAGCCGGCGGGAGTACCAAGAGACCCAGTACTTC.

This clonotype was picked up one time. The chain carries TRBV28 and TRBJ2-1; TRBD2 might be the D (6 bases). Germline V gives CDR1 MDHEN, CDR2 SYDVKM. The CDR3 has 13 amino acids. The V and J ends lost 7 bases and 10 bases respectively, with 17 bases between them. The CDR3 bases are TGTGCCAGCATCAATTGGGGGGTCAGAGAGCAGTTCTTC. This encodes CASINWGVREQFF.

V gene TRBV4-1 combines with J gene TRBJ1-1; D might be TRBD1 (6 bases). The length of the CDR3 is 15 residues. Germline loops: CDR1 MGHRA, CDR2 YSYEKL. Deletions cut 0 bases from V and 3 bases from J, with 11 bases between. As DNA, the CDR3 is TGCGCCAGCAGCCAAGATTCAGGGGTCGACACTGAAGCTTTCTTT. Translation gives CASSQDSGVDTEAFF.

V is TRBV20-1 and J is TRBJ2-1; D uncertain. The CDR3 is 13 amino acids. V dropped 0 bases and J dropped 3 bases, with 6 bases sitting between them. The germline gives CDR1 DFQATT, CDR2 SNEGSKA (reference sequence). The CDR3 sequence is CSARDHHYNEQFF. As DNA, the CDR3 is TGCAGTGCTAGAGACCATCACTACAATGAGCAGTTCTTC.

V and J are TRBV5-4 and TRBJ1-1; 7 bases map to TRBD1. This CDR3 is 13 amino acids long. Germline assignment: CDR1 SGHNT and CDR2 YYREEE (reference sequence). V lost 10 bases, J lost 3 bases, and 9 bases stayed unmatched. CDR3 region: CAETAGGYTEAFF. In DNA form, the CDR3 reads TGTGCCGAAACGGCAGGGGGGTACACTGAAGCTTTCTTT.

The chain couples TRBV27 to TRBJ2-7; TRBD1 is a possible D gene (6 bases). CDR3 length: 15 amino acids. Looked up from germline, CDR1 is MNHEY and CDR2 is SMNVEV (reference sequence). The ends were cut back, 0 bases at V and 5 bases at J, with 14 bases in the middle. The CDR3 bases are TGTGCCAGCAGTTTATCTGGGGGCCCCTGGGACGAGCAGTACTTC. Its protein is CASSLSGGPWDEQYF.